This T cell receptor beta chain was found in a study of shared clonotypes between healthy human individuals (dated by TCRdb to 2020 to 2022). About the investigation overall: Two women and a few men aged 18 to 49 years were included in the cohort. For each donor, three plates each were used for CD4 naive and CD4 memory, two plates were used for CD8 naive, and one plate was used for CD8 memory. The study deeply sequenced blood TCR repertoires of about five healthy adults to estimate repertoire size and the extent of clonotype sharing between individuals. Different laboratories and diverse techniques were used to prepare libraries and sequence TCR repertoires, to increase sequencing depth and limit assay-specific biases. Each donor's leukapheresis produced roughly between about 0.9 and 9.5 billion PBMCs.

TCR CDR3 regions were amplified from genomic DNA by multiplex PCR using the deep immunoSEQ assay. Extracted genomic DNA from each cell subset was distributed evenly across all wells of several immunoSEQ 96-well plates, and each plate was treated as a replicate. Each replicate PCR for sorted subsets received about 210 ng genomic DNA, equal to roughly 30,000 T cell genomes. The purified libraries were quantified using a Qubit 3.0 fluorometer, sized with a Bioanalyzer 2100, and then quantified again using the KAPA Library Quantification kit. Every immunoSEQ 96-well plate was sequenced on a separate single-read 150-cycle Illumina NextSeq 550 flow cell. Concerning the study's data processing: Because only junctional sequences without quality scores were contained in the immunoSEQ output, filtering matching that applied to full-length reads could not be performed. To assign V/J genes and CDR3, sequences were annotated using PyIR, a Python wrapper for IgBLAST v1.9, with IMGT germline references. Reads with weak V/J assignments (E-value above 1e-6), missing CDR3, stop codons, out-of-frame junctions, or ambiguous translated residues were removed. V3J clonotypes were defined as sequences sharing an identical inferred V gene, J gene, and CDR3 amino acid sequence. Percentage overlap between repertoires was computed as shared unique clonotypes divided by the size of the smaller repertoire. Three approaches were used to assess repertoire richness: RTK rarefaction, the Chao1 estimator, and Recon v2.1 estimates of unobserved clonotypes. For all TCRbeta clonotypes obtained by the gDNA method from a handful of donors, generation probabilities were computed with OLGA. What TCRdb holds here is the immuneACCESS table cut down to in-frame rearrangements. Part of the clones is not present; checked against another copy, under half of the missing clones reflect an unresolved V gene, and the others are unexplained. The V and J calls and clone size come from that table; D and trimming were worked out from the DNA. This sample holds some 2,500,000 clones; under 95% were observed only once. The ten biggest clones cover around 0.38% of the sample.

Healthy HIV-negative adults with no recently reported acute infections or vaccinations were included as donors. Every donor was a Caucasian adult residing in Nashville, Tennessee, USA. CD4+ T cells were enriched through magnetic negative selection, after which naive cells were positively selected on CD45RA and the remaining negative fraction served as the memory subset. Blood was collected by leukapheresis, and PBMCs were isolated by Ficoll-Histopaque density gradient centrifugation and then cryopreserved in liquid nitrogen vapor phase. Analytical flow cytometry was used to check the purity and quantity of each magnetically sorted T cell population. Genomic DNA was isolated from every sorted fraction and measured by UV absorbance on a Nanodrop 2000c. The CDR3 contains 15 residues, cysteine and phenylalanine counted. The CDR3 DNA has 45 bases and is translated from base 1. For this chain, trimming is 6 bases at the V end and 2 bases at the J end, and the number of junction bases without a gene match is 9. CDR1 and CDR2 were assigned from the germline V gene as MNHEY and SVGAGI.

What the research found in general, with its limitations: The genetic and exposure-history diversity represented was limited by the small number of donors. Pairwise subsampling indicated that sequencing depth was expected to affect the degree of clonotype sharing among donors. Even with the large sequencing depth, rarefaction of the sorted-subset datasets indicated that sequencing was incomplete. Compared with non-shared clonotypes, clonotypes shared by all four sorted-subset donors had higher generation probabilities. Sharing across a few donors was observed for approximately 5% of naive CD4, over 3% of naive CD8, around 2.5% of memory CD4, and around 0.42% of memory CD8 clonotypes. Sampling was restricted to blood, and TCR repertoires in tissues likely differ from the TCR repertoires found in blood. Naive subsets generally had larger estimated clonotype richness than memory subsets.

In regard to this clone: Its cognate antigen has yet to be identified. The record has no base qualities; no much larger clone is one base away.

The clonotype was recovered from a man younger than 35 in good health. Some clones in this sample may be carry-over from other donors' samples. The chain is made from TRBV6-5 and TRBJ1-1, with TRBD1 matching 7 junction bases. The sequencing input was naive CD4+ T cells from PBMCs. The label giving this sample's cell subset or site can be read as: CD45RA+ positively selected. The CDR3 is CASSFNRGFNTEAFF. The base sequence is TGTGCCAGCAGCTTCAACAGGGGTTTCAACACTGAAGCTTTCTTT.